This entry lists 8 T cell receptor beta chains sequenced from one sample in a study of blood T cell repertoires in COVID-19. Sequenced by immunoSEQ multiplex PCR; TCRdb stores in-frame clones only, minus some. Of 150,000 to 200,000 clones in the sample, 87% were seen once. The sequenced sample consisted of peripheral blood. All receptors derive from a woman aged 45-65 years with acute or convalescent COVID-19.

J is TRBJ2-3 and V is TRBV19; possible D gene TRBD2, 6 bases. Trimming pared 11 bases from V and 2 bases from J, leaving 14 bases between. Germline CDR1 is LNHDA and CDR2 is SQIVND (reference sequence). The CDR3 sequence is 13 residues long. The CDR3 sequence is CAATRGNTDTQYF. The DNA of the CDR3 is TGTGCCGCGACGCGGGGAAACACAGATACGCAGTATTTT.

The CDR3 loop is CASSPGPAPGTGELFF. CDR3 nucleotide sequence: TGTGCCAGCTCACCAGGGCCAGCACCAGGGACCGGGGAGCTGTTTTTT. V usage is TRBV18 and J usage is TRBJ2-2; a possible D gene is TRBD1 (5 bases). V shed 2 bases and J shed 5 bases, with 15 bases lying between them. Germline V gene lookup returns CDR1 KGHSH and CDR2 LQKENI. The CDR3 consists of 16 residues. Full variable domain (remainder filled in from reference TRBV18 and TRBJ2-2): NAGVMQNPRHLVRRRGQEARLRCSPMKGHSHVYWYRQLPEEGLKFMVYLQKENIIDESGMPKERFSAEFPKEGPSILRIQQVVRGDSAAYFCASSPGPAPGTGELFFGEGSRLTVL.

The chain carries TRBV29-1 and TRBJ2-5; D possibly corresponds to TRBD2 (6 bases). The CDR3 sequence is 12 residues long. V shed 7 bases and J shed 3 bases, with 12 bases lying between them. Per the germline V gene, CDR1 is SQVTM and CDR2 is ANQGSEA. The CDR3 DNA reads TGCAGCGGGGGGGAGCGGGAAGAGACCCAGTACTTC. This gives the protein CSGGEREETQYF.

The V gene is TRBV30, the J gene TRBJ2-5; tentatively, D is TRBD1 (6 bases). Germline CDR1 is GTSNPN and CDR2 is SVGIG (reference sequence). V was cut by 0 bases and J by 4 bases, with 9 bases left in between. The CDR3 runs 13 residues. The CDR3 nucleotides are TGTGCCTGGAGTGTGGGCAGGGGAGAGACCCAGTACTTC. Translated, it gives CAWSVGRGETQYF.

The rearrangement joins TRBV7-3 to TRBJ2-1; D may be TRBD1 (5 bases). CDR1 and CDR2 (germline): SGHTA, FQGTGA. CDR3 length equals 15 residues. V gave up 0 bases and J gave up 6 bases, with 12 bases separating them. CDR3 loop: CASSLTGVNSNEQFF. In nucleotides, the CDR3 is TGTGCCAGCAGCTTAACAGGGGTAAATTCCAATGAGCAGTTCTTC.

CDR3 sequence reads: CASSSSYYEQYF. CDR3 in DNA: TGTGCCAGCAGCTCCTCCTACTACGAGCAGTACTTC. The rearrangement uses TRBV7-9 and TRBJ2-7; unclear D gene. The CDR3 contains 12 residues. V lost 4 bases to trimming and J lost 3 bases, with 7 bases between them. In germline, CDR1 is SEHNR, CDR2 FQNEAQ (reference sequence).

The gene calls are TRBV7-3 and TRBJ2-3; D is possibly TRBD2 (6 bases). Germline-derived CDR1 and CDR2 are SGHTA and FQGTGA. V was pared by 4 bases and J by 9 bases, with 14 bases between. The CDR3 runs to 13 residues. For the CDR3, the DNA is TGTGCCAGCAGCTCCCAAGTCGGGGGAACGCAGTATTTT. As protein: CASSSQVGGTQYF. The full variable domain, completed using reference TRBV7-3 and TRBJ2-3, is GAGVSQTPSNKVTEKGKYVELRCDPISGHTALYWYRQSLGQGPEFLIYFQGTGAADDSGLPNDRFFAVRPEGSVSTLKIQRTERGDSAVYLCASSSQVGGTQYFGPGTRLTVL.

In this sample, this clone turned up once. The V call is TRBV7-2, the J call TRBJ2-1; 8 nucleotides agree with TRBD2. Germline V CDR1 and CDR2: SGHTA, FQGNSA. Trimming cost V 5 bases and J 7 bases; bases outside gene matches: 7. The CDR3 consists of 14 residues. The CDR3 DNA follows: TGTGCCAGCAGCAGGAGCGGGAGTAAGAATGAGCAGTTCTTC. Encoded protein: CASSRSGSKNEQFF.